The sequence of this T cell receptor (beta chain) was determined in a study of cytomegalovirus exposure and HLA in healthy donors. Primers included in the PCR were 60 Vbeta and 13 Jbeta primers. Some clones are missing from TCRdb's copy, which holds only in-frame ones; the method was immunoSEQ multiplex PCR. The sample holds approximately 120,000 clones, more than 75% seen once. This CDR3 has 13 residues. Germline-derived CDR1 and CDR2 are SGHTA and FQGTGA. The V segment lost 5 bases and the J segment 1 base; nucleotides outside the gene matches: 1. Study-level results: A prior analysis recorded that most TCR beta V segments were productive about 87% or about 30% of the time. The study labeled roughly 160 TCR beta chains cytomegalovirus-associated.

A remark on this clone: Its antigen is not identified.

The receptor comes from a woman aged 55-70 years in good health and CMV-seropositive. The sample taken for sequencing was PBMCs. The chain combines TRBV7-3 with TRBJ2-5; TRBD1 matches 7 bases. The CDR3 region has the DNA TGTGCCAGCAGCGACAGGGTCCAAGAGACCCAGTACTTC. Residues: CASSDRVQETQYF.